This record looks at one T cell receptor beta chain sequence and its context. No antigen is known for it. The V segment lost 3 bases and the J segment 5 bases; nucleotides outside the gene matches: 8. Germline values: CDR1 SGDLS, CDR2 YYNGEE. The CDR3 is 16 residues long. This sample stems from a study of cytomegalovirus exposure and HLA in healthy donors. Findings and caveats of the study: There were reportedly fewer N-insertions in an Asian-associated ancestry cluster than the roughly 670-donor mean, in a later analysis.

PCR primers comprised 60 Vbeta and 13 Jbeta primers. Study processing details: A follow-up analysis tallied 73 million or so unique TCR beta chains, roughly 9.9 million shared. Assay: immunoSEQ multiplex PCR; the TCRdb copy retains only in-frame clones and omits some. The DNA was the basis for D and trimming; V, J and clone size are from that table. This sample has some 170,000 clones; roughly 80% occur once, and the top ten carry roughly 7.6%. The chain has TRBV9 and TRBJ2-5; 12 bases are a match to TRBD2. The TCR comes from a woman aged 25 to 45 in good health and CMV-seropositive. Sequenced material: PBMCs. The CDR3 coding sequence is TGTGCCAGCAGCGCCGGACTAGCGGGGCTTGCGGAGACCCAGTACTTC. It specifies CASSAGLAGLAETQYF.